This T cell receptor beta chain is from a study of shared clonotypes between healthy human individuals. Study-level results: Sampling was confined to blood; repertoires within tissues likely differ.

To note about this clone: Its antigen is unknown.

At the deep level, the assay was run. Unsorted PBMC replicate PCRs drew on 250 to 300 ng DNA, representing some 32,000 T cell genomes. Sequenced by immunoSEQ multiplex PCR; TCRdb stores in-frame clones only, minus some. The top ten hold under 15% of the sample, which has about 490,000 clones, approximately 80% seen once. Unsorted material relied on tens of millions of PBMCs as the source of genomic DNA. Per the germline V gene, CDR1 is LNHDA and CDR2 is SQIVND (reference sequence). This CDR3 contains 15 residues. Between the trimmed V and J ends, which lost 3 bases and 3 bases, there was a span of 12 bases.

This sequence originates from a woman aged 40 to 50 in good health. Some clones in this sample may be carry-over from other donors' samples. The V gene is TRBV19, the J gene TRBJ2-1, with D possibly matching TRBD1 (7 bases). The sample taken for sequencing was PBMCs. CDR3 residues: CASSIGGTVYNEQFF. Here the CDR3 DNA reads TGTGCCAGTAGTATTGGGGGGACAGTCTACAATGAGCAGTTCTTC. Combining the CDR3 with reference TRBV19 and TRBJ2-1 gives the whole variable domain DGGITQSPKYLFRKEGQNVTLSCEQNLNHDAMYWYRQDPGQGLRLIYYSQIVNDFQKGDIAEGYSVSREKKESFPLTVTSAQKNPTAFYLCASSIGGTVYNEQFFGPGTRLTVL.